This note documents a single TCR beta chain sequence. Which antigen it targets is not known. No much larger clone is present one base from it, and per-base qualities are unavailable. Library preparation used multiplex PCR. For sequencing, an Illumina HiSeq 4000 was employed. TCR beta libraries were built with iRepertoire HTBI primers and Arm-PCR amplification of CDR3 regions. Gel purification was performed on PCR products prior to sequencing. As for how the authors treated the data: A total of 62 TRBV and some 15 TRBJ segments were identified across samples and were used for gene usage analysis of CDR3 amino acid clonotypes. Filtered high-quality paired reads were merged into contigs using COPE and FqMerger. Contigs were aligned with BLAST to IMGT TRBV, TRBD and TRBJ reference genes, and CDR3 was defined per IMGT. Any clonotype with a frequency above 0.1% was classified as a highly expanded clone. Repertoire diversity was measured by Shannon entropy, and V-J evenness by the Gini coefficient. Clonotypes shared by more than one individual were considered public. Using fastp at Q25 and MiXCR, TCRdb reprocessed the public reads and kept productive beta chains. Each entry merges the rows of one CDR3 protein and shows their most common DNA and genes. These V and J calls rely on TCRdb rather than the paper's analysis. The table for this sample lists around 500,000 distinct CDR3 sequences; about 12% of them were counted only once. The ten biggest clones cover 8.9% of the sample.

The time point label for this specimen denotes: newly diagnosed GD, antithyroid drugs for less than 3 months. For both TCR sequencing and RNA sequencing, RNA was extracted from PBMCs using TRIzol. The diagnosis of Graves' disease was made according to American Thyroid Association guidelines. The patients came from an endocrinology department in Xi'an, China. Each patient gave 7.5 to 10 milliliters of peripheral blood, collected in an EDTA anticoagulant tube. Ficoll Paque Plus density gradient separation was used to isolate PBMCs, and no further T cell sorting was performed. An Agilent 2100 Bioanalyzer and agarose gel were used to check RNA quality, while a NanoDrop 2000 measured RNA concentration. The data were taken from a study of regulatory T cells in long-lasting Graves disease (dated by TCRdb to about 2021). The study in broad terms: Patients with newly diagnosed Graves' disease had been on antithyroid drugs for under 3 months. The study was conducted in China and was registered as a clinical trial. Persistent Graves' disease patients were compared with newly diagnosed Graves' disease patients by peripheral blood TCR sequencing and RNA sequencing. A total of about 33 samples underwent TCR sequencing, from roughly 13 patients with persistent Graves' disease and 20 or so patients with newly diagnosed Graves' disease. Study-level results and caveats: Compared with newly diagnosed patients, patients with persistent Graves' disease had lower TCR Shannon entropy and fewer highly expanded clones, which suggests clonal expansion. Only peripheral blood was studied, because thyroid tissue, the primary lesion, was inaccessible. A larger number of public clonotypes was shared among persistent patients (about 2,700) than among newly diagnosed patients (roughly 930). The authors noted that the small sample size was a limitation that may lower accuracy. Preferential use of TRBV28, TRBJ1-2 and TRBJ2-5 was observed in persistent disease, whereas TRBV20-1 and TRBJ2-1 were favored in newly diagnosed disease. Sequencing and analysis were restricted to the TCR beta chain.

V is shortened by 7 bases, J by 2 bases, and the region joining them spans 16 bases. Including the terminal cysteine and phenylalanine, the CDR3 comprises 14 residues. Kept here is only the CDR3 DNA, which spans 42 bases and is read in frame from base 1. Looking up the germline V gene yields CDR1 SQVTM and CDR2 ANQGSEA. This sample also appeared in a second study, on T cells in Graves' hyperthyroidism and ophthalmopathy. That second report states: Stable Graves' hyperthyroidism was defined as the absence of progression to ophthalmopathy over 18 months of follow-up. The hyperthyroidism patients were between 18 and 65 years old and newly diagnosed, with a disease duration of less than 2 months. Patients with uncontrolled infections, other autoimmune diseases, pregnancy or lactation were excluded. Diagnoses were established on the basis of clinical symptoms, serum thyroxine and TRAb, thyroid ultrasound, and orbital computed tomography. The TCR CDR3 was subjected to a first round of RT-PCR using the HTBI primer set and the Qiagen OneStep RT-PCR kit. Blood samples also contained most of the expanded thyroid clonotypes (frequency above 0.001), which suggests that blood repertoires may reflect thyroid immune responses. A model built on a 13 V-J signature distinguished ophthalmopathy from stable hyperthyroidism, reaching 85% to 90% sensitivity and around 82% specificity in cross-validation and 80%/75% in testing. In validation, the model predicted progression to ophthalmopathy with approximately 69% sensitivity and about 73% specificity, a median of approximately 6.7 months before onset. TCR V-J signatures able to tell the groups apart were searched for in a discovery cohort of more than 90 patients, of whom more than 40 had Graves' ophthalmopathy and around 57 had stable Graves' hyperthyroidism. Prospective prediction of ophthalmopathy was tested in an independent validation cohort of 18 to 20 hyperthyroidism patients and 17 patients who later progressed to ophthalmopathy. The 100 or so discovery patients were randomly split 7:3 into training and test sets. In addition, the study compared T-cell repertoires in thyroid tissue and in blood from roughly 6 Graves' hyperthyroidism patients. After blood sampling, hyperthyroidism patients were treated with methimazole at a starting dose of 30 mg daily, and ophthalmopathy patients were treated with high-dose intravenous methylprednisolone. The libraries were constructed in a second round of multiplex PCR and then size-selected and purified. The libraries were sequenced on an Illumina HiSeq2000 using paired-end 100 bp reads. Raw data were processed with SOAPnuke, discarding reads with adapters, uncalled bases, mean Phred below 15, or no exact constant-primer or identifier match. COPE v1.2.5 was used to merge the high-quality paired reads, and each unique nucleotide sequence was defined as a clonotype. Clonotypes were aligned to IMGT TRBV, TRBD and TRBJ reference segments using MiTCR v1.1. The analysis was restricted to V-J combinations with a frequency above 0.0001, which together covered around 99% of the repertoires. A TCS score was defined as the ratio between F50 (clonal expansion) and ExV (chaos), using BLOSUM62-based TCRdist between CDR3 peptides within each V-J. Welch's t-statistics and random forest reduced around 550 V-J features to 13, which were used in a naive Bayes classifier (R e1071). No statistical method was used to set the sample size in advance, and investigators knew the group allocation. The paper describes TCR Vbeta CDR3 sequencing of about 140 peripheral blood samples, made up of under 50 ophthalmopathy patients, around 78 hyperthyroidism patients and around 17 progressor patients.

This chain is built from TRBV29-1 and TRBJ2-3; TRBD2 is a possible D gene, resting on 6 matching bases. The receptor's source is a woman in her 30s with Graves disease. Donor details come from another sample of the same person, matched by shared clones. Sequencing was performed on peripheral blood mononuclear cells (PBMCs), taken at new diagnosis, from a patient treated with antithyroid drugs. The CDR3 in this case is CSGHGSGHTDTQYF. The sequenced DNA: TGCAGCGGCCATGGGAGCGGGCACACAGATACGCAGTATTTT.